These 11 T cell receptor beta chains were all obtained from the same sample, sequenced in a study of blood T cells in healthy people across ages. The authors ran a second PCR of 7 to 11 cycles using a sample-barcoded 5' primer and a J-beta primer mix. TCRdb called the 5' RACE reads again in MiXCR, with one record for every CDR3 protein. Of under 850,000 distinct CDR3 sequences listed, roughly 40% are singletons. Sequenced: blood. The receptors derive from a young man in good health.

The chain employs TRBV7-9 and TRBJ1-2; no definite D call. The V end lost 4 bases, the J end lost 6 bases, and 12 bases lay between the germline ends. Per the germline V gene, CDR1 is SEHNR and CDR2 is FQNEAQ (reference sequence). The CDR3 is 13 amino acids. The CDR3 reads CASSYSLNDGYTF. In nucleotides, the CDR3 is TGTGCCAGCAGCTACTCCTTAAACGATGGCTACACCTTC.

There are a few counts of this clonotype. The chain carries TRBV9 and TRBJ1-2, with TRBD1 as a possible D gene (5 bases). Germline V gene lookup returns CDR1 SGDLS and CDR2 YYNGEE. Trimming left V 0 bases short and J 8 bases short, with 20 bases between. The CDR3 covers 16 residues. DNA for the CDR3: TGTGCCAGCAGCGTAGCTGGATGGGGACCGTCCGCAGGCTACACCTTC. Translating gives CASSVAGWGPSAGYTF.

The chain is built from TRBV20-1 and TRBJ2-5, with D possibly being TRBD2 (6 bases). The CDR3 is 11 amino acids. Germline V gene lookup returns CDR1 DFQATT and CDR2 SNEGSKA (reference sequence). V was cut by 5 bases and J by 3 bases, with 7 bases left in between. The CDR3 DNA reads TGCAGTGCTCGGGAGAAAGAGACCCAGTACTTC. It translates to CSAREKETQYF.

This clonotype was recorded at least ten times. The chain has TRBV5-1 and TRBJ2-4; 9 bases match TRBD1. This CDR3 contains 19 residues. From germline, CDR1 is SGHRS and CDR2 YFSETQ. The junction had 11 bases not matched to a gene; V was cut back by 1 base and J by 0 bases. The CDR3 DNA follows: TGCGCCAGCAGCTTGCGGGACAGGGCCCGTTGGGGAGCCAAAAACATTCAGTACTTC. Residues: CASSLRDRARWGAKNIQYF.

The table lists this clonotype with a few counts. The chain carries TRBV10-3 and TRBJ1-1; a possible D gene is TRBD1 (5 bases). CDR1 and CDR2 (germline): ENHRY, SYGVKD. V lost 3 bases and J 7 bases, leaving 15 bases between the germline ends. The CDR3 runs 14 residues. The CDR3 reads CAISEGRRQGEAFF. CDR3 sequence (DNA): TGTGCCATCAGTGAAGGTCGGCGGCAGGGTGAAGCTTTCTTT.

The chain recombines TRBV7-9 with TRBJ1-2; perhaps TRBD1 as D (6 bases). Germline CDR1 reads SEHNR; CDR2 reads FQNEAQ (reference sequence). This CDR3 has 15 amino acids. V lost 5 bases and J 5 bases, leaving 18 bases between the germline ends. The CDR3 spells CASSLGRGKGYGYTF. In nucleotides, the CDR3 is TGTGCCAGCAGCCTCGGCAGGGGAAAAGGTTATGGCTACACCTTC.

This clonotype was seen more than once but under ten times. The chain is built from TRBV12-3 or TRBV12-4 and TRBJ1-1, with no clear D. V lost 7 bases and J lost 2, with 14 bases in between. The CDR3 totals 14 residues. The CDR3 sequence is CASTPTGFNTEAFF. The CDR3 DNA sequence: TGTGCCAGCACCCCTACCGGGTTTAACACTGAAGCTTTCTTT.

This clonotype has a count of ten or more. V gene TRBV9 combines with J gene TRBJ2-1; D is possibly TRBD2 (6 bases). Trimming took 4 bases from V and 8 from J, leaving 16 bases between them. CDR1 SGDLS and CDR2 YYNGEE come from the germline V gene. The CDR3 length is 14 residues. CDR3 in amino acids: CASSPTLRLDEQFF. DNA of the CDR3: TGTGCCAGCAGCCCAACCCTGAGACTAGATGAGCAGTTCTTC. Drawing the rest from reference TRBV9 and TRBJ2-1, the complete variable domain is DSGVTQTPKHLITATGQRVTLRCSPRSGDLSVYWYQQSLDQGLQFLIQYYNGEERAKGNILERFSAQQFPDLHSELNLSSLELGDSALYFCASSPTLRLDEQFFGPGTRLTVL.

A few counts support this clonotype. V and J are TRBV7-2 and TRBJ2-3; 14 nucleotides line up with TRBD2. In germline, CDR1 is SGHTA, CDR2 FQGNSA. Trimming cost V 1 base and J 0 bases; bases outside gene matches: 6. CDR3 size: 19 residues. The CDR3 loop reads CASSLGRLAGGWSTDTQYF. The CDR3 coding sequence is TGTGCCAGCAGCTTAGGTCGACTAGCGGGGGGGTGGAGCACAGATACGCAGTATTTT.

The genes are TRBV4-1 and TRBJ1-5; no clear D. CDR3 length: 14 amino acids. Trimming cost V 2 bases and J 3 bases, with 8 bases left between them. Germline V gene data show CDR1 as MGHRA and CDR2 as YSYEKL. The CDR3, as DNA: TGCGCCAGCAGCCAAACAGACACCAATCAGCCCCAGCATTTT. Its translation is CASSQTDTNQPQHF.

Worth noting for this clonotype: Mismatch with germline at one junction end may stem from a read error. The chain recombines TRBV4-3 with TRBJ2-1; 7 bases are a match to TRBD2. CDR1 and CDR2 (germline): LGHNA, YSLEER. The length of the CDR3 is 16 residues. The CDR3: CTSSQDGPGGYNEQFF. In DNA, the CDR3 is TGCACCAGCAGCCAAGATGGTCCGGGGGGTTACAATGAGCAGTTCTTC.